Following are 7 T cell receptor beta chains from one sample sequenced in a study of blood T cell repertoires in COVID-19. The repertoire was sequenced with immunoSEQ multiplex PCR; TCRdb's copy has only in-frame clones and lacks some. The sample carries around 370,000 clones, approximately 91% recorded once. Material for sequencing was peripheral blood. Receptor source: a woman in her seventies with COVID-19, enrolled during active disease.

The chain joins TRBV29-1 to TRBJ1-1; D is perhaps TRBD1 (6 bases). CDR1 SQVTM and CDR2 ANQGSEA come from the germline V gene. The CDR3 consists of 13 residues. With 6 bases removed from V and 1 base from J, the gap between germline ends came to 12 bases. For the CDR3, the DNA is TGCAGCGTCCAGGGACACCCGAACACTGAAGCTTTCTTT. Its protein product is CSVQGHPNTEAFF.

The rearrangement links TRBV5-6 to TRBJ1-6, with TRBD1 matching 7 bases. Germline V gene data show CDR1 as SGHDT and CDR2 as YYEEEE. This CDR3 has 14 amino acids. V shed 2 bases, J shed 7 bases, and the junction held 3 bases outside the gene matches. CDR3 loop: CASSFGTANSPLHF. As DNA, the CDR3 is TGTGCCAGCAGCTTCGGGACAGCAAATTCACCCCTCCACTTT.

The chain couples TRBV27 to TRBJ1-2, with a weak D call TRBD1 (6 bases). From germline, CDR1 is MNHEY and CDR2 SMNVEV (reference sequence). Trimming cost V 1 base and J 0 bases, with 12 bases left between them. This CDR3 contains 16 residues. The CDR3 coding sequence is TGTGCCAGCAGTTTATGGATGGGGGCAACTAACTATGGCTACACCTTC. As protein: CASSLWMGATNYGYTF.

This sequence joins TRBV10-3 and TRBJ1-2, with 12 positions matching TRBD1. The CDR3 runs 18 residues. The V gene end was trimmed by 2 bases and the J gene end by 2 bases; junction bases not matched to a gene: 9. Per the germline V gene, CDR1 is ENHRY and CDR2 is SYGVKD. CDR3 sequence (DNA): TGTGCCATCAGTGAGGGTGCGGGACAGGGGGCGCGGAACTATGGCTACACCTTC. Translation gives CAISEGAGQGARNYGYTF.

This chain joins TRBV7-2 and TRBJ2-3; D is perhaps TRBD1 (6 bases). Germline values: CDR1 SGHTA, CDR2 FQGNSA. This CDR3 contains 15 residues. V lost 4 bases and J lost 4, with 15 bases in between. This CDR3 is CASSSGPSGADTQYF. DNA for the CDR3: TGTGCCAGCAGCTCGGGACCCTCAGGGGCAGATACGCAGTATTTT.

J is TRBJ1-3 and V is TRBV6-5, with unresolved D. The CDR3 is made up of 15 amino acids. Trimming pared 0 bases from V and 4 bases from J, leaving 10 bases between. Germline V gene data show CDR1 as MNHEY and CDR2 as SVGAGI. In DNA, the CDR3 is TGTGCCAGCAGTTACTCGAGAGGGCTCGGAAACACCATATATTTT. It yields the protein CASSYSRGLGNTIYF.

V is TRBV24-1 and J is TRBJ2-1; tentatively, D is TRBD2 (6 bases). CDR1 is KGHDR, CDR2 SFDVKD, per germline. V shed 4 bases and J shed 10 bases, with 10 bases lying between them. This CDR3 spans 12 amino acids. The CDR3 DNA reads TGTGCCACCAGTGAACCCCGGGGGGAGCAGTTCTTC. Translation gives CATSEPRGEQFF.